Presented here are 6 T cell receptor beta chains from one specimen sequenced in a study of glioma-infiltrating T cells. TCR alpha and beta CDR3 regions were amplified from RNA using iRepertoire nested multiplex PCR. One entry per CDR3 protein, called by TCRdb with MiXCR from the multiplex PCR reads. Here the sample spans about 93,000 distinct CDR3 sequences, 35% to 50% being singletons. Sequencing was performed on glioma tissue, nonneoplastic brain tissue, or PBMCs (not recorded which). These receptors were collected from a human donor with low-grade glioma or glioblastoma, undergoing nonglioma brain surgery, or in good health (not recorded which).

This clonotype occurred many times. The chain recombines TRBV10-3 with TRBJ2-7; 10 nucleotides line up with TRBD1. The trim removed 4 bases at V and 3 bases at J, leaving 6 bases unmatched. The length of the CDR3 is 15 residues. Germline V lookup: CDR1 ENHRY, CDR2 SYGVKD. CDR3 residues: CAISAPGTGVYEQYF. The CDR3 coding sequence is TGTGCCATCAGTGCCCCCGGGACAGGGGTCTACGAGCAGTACTTC.

At least ten counts were recorded for this clonotype. The chain couples TRBV9 to TRBJ2-3; maybe TRBD1 (5 bases). Germline lookup yields CDR1 SGDLS and CDR2 YYNGEE. The CDR3 extends over 16 amino acids. Trimming shortened V by 1 base and J by 1 base, and 13 bases separated the two germline ends. The CDR3 is CASSVTATDRTDTQYF. CDR3 bases: TGTGCCAGCAGCGTAACGGCGACAGACCGCACAGATACGCAGTATTTT.

This clonotype was seen at least ten times. The CDR3 is CASSFSGLKGQYF. The CDR3 DNA is TGTGCCAGCAGTTTTTCAGGGCTGAAAGGGCAGTACTTC. The J gene is TRBJ2-7, the V gene TRBV27, with D maybe TRBD1 (5 bases). Per the germline V gene, CDR1 is MNHEY and CDR2 is SMNVEV (reference sequence). V was cut by 3 bases and J by 9 bases, with 15 bases left in between. The CDR3 is 13 amino acids.

Comments on this clonotype: A junction boundary mismatches the germline segment, possibly from a read error. The rearrangement uses TRBV20-1 and TRBJ2-3, with TRBD1 matching over 11 bases. Germline V gene sequence: CDR1 DFQATT, CDR2 SNEGSKA (reference sequence). The CDR3 totals 14 residues. The CDR3: CSARRTGGMETQYF. The CDR3 DNA reads TGCAGTGCTAGGAGGACAGGGGGCATGGAGACCCAGTACTTT.

Ten or more counts support this clonotype. This sequence joins TRBV10-3 and TRBJ2-7; a weak D match, TRBD1 (5 bases). Trimming shortened V by 9 bases and J by 2 bases, and 11 bases separated the two germline ends. Germline CDR1 reads ENHRY; CDR2 reads SYGVKD. The CDR3 length is 12 residues. The CDR3 here is CAIRQTAYEQYF. In nucleotides, the CDR3 is TGTGCCATACGACAGACAGCCTACGAGCAGTACTTC.

There are many counts of this clonotype. The chain links TRBV7-9 to TRBJ1-5, with unresolved D. CDR1 is SEHNR and CDR2 is FQNEAQ in the germline V gene (reference sequence). This CDR3 has 14 amino acids. Trimming left V 3 bases short and J 7 bases short, with 13 bases between. CDR3 protein: CASSFPGDQQPQHF. CDR3 DNA sequence: TGTGCCAGCAGCTTCCCAGGTGATCAACAGCCCCAGCATTTT.